This entry lists 12 T cell receptor beta chains sequenced from one sample in a study of blood T cell repertoires in COVID-19 (dated by TCRdb to 2020 to 2021). Library prep was done by the immunoSEQ multiplex PCR assay. TCRdb re-hosts the immuneACCESS table, in-frame sequences only. Its copies lack some clones; in the studies checked, an unresolved V gene accounts for under half of them, and the cause for the rest is not known. A total of some 80,000 clones appear in this sample, 60% to 85% of them only once. The ten largest clones add up to more than 15% of the sample. The sequenced sample consisted of peripheral blood. These receptors came from a human donor in a cohort sampled during active COVID-19.

The V call is TRBV6-5, the J call TRBJ1-1, with D perhaps matching TRBD1 (6 bases). The CDR3 runs 15 residues. V was cut by 2 bases and J by 5 bases, with 15 bases left in between. Germline loops: CDR1 MNHEY, CDR2 SVGAGI. The CDR3 nucleotides are TGTGCCAGCAGTTACCTGGGGGCGGTTATGACTGAAGCTTTCTTT. Translated, it gives CASSYLGAVMTEAFF.

This sequence joins TRBV6-5 and TRBJ1-2; 7 bases agree with TRBD1. Germline lookup yields CDR1 MNHEY and CDR2 SVGAGI. This CDR3 is built from 14 residues. The V gene end was trimmed by 4 bases and the J gene end by 4 bases; junction bases not matched to a gene: 6. This CDR3 is CASSLPGGFYGYTF. The CDR3 DNA sequence: TGTGCCAGCAGTTTACCAGGGGGGTTCTATGGCTACACCTTC.

This clone was found once. V gene TRBV21-1 combines with J gene TRBJ1-1. TRBV21-1 is a listed pseudogene. This CDR3 is 13 amino acids long. CDR3 DNA sequence: TGTGCCAGCAGCAAATGCGGAGTAACTGAAGCTTTCTTT. Encoded protein: CASSKCGVTEAFF.

The chain has TRBV5-1 and TRBJ1-4; 7 bases map to TRBD1. J was trimmed by 5 bases and V by 4 bases; bases with no gene match: 8. CDR3 length equals 15 residues. Germline CDR1 SGHRS, CDR2 YFSETQ. This chain's CDR3 is CASSRGTALNEKLFF. CDR3 nucleotides: TGCGCCAGCAGCCGGGGGACAGCTTTAAATGAAAAACTGTTTTTT.

The gene calls are TRBV7-2 and TRBJ1-6, with 7 bases that match TRBD1. V was clipped by 1 base and J by 3 bases; unmatched bases: 0. Germline CDR1 is SGHTA and CDR2 is FQGNSA. This CDR3 has 15 residues. This CDR3 reads CASSLGDSYNSPLHF. CDR3 sequence (DNA): TGTGCCAGCAGCTTAGGGGACAGCTATAATTCACCCCTCCACTTT.

The V call is TRBV7-9, the J call TRBJ1-5, with 8 positions matching TRBD1. The CDR3 has 14 residues. With 5 bases clipped from V and 5 bases from J, the junction kept 5 bases outside the gene matches. CDR1 SEHNR and CDR2 FQNEAQ come from the germline V gene (reference sequence). As DNA, the CDR3 is TGTGCCAGCAGCCAGGACAGGGCAGATCAGCCCCAGCATTTT. This gives the protein CASSQDRADQPQHF. Combining the CDR3 with reference TRBV7-9 and TRBJ1-5 gives the whole variable domain DTGVSQNPRHKITKRGQNVTFRCDPISEHNRLYWYRQTLGQGPEFLTYFQNEAQLEKSRLLSDRFSAERPKGSFSTLEIQRTEQGDSAMYLCASSQDRADQPQHFGDGTRLSIL.

Here the CDR3 DNA reads TGTGCCAGCAGCCATCCGGGGACAGCGAGCAATGGCTACACCTTC. It codes for CASSHPGTASNGYTF. The chain uses TRBV3-1 (or the pseudogene TRBV3-2) and TRBJ1-2; 7 positions agree with TRBD1. J was trimmed by 6 bases and V by 3 bases; bases with no gene match: 10. The CDR3 loop spans 15 amino acids. The germline V gene encodes CDR1 LGHDT and CDR2 YNNKEL (reference sequence).

This clone was recorded a few times. The gene calls are TRBV7-3 and TRBJ2-2, with 12 bases aligning to TRBD2. The CDR3 has 17 amino acids. Unmatched junction bases numbered 9, after V lost 3 bases and J lost 7 bases. Germline CDR1 is SGHTA and CDR2 is FQGTGA. CDR3 residues: CASSLTSGGPASGELFF. CDR3 DNA sequence: TGTGCCAGCAGCTTGACTAGCGGGGGCCCGGCGAGCGGGGAGCTGTTTTTT.

The rearrangement joins TRBV15 to TRBJ2-1; 8 bases are a match to TRBD2. Trimming took 1 base from V and 8 from J; bases not matched to a gene: 4. There are 14 residues in the CDR3. Germline lookup yields CDR1 LNHNV and CDR2 YYDKDF (reference sequence). The CDR3 loop reads CATSRAGGLHEQFF. The CDR3 DNA reads as TGTGCCACCAGCAGAGCGGGAGGGCTGCATGAGCAGTTCTTC.

The V gene is TRBV4-3, the J gene TRBJ1-1; no clear D gene. Per germline, CDR1 LGHNA and CDR2 YSLEER. CDR3 length equals 15 residues. The V end lost 1 base, the J end lost 0 bases, and 9 bases lay between the germline ends. CDR3 protein: CASSQVGNMNTEAFF. In DNA form, the CDR3 reads TGCGCCAGCAGCCAAGTGGGCAACATGAACACTGAAGCTTTCTTT.

The CDR3 DNA reads as TGTGCCAGCTCACCAATGGCGAACACTGAAGCTTTCTTT. Translating it yields CASSPMANTEAFF. The chain links TRBV18 to TRBJ1-1, with D unresolved. CDR1 KGHSH and CDR2 LQKENI come from the germline V gene. Trimming took 2 bases from V and 1 from J, leaving 5 bases between them. The CDR3 is 13 residues long.

The gene calls are TRBV19 and TRBJ2-5, with D possibly matching TRBD1 (5 bases). V was cut by 8 bases and J by 5 bases, with 15 bases left in between. CDR1 and CDR2 (germline): LNHDA, SQIVND (reference sequence). This CDR3 is built from 13 residues. The DNA for the CDR3 is TGTGCCAGTCTCGGTCCAAACAGGGAGACCCAGTACTTC. Translated: CASLGPNRETQYF. Using reference TRBV19 and TRBJ2-5 for the parts outside the CDR3, the full variable domain is DGGITQSPKYLFRKEGQNVTLSCEQNLNHDAMYWYRQDPGQGLRLIYYSQIVNDFQKGDIAEGYSVSREKKESFPLTVTSAQKNPTAFYLCASLGPNRETQYFGPGTRLLVL.